The 26 T cell receptor beta chains listed next were all sequenced from one sample in a study of OX40 agonist ivuxolimab in advanced cancers. TCRdb's table, derived via immunoSEQ multiplex PCR, lists solely in-frame clones and lacks some. In the table there are tens of thousands of clones, approximately 80% of which are singletons. Specimen: CD4+ or CD8+ T cells sorted from blood, collected in a trial of the OX40 agonist ivuxolimab. The source is an adult with an advanced solid tumor such as melanoma, head and neck, liver or kidney cancer.

This clone was found once. The gene calls are TRBV30 and TRBJ1-4; 11 nucleotides agree with TRBD1. The CDR3 loop spans 16 amino acids. Germline V gene sequence: CDR1 GTSNPN, CDR2 SVGIG (reference sequence). Trimming at V came to 1 base and at J to 8 bases, leaving 9 bases not matched to a gene. CDR3 amino acids: CAWSELRTGGSEKLFF. CDR3 bases: TGTGCCTGGAGTGAGCTCCGGACAGGGGGCTCGGAAAAACTGTTTTTT.

This clone was detected once. The rearrangement joins TRBV9 to TRBJ1-2, with 9 bases matching TRBD1. Germline V gene sequence: CDR1 SGDLS, CDR2 YYNGEE. The CDR3 consists of 15 residues. J gave up 6 bases and V 4 bases, and 10 bases lay outside the gene matches. Here the CDR3 DNA reads TGTGCCAGCAGCCCCGTTACGGACAGGGGAAATGGCTACACCTTC. As protein: CASSPVTDRGNGYTF.

This clone was seen a single time. The chain joins TRBV2 to TRBJ2-7; TRBD2 matches at 11 bases. This CDR3 has 15 amino acids. With V trimmed by 8 bases and J by 12 bases, 18 bases remained unmatched. Germline V gives CDR1 SNHLY, CDR2 FYNNEI. CDR3 loop: CASSPLPPTSGSPYF. The CDR3 DNA is TGTGCCAGCTCCCCTCTTCCCCCAACTAGCGGGAGTCCGTACTTC.

Only a few counts were recorded for this clone. Within the sample, other DNA sequences also encode this same CDR3. The J gene is TRBJ1-5, the V gene TRBV7-8; 7 nucleotides line up with TRBD1. The V and J ends lost 1 base and 7 bases, in that order; junction bases with no gene match: 7. Germline lookup yields CDR1 SGHVS and CDR2 FQNEAQ. This CDR3 is 15 amino acids long. The CDR3 bases are TGTGCCAGCAGCTTAGGGGGGGAGGGGGCGCAGCCCCAGCATTTT. Amino acids: CASSLGGEGAQPQHF.

V usage is TRBV7-8 and J usage is TRBJ1-1; D unclear. V was trimmed by 6 bases and J by 1 base, leaving 9 bases between them. The V gene's germline CDR1 is SGHVS and CDR2 FQNEAQ. The CDR3 loop spans 13 amino acids. In nucleotides, the CDR3 is TGTGCCAGCAGATCTATCAGGAACACTGAAGCTTTCTTT. Its protein is CASRSIRNTEAFF. Supplemented by reference TRBV7-8 and TRBJ1-1, the full variable domain reads GAGVSQSPRYKVAKRGQDVALRCDPISGHVSLFWYQQALGQGPEFLTYFQNEAQLDKSGLPSDRFFAERPEGSVSTLKIQRTQQEDSAVYLCASRSIRNTEAFFGQGTRLTVV.

This chain connects TRBV5-4 to TRBJ2-1; 11 bases map to TRBD2. CDR1 SGHNT and CDR2 YYREEE come from the germline V gene (reference sequence). Germline trimming cut 4 bases from V and 10 bases from J; bases unmatched to any gene: 7. The CDR3 extends over 14 amino acids. This CDR3 is CASSPGLAGREQFF. The CDR3 bases are TGTGCCAGCAGCCCCGGACTAGCGGGTCGCGAGCAGTTCTTC.

The table lists this clone with a count of one. The chain recombines TRBV7-8 with TRBJ2-3; 7 bases are shared with TRBD2. CDR3 length equals 16 residues. The trim removed 1 base at V and 3 bases at J, leaving 7 bases unmatched. Germline V gene sequence: CDR1 SGHVS, CDR2 FQNEAQ. The chain's CDR3 is CASSLGPGGPTDTQYF. CDR3 DNA sequence: TGTGCCAGCAGCTTAGGTCCGGGAGGACCGACAGATACGCAGTATTTT.

This chain uses TRBV4-1 with TRBJ1-2; 7 positions match TRBD1. The CDR3 sequence is 14 residues long. Germline CDR1 and CDR2: MGHRA and YSYEKL. Germline trimming cut 4 bases from V and 5 bases from J; bases unmatched to any gene: 7. In DNA, the CDR3 is TGCGCCAGCAGCCCCGACAGGGACGGATATGGCTACACCTTC. Its protein product is CASSPDRDGYGYTF.

The chain combines TRBV9 with TRBJ2-1; TRBD1 is a possible D gene (6 bases). The length of the CDR3 is 16 residues. Germline loops: CDR1 SGDLS, CDR2 YYNGEE. Between the trimmed V and J ends, which lost 0 bases and 0 bases, there was a span of 10 bases. CDR3 DNA sequence: TGTGCCAGCAGCGTAGGGGACACCAGCTCCTACAATGAGCAGTTCTTC. It yields the protein CASSVGDTSSYNEQFF.

The rearrangement uses TRBV5-8 and TRBJ1-1, with TRBD1 matching over 7 bases. Losses at the gene ends were 6 bases for V and 3 bases for J; bases not matched to a gene: 5. The CDR3 loop spans 13 amino acids. Germline values: CDR1 SGHTS, CDR2 YDEGEE. CDR3 region: CASKTGVDTEAFF. CDR3 coding DNA: TGTGCCAGCAAAACAGGGGTGGACACTGAAGCTTTCTTT.

The chain carries TRBV18 and TRBJ2-5; D unresolved. CDR3 size: 13 residues. V was shortened by 1 base and J by 2 bases, with 5 bases between the two germline ends. Germline CDR1 and CDR2: KGHSH and LQKENI. In DNA, the CDR3 is TGTGCCAGCTCACCACTAGAACAAGAGACCCAGTACTTC. It specifies CASSPLEQETQYF.

The chain employs TRBV6-5 and TRBJ1-1; D call uncertain. Trimming cost V 7 bases and J 1 base, with 10 bases left between them. The CDR3 consists of 13 residues. Germline CDR1 reads MNHEY; CDR2 reads SVGAGI. The CDR3 loop is CASTLGPNTEAFF. The DNA for the CDR3 is TGTGCCAGCACCTTGGGCCCGAACACTGAAGCTTTCTTT.

Points on this clone: Because the CDR3's place on the DNA is in doubt, the DNA is left out and the CDR3 is given as listed by TCRdb. This chain uses TRBV19 with TRBJ1-1; the table's D call of TRBD1 was not tested on the DNA. Counting both end residues, the CDR3 totals 12 amino acids. Germline CDR1 is LNHDA and CDR2 is SQIVND (reference sequence). The CDR3 region is CASSWGQGATFF.

V and J are TRBV9 and TRBJ1-2; D is uncertain. The CDR3 sequence is 16 residues long. V was pared by 0 bases and J by 5 bases, with 17 bases between. Looked up from germline, CDR1 is SGDLS and CDR2 is YYNGEE. Here the CDR3 reads CASSVDPSAEPYGYTF. Written as DNA, the CDR3 is TGTGCCAGCAGCGTAGACCCTTCCGCGGAACCTTATGGCTACACCTTC.

This chain uses TRBV6-1 with TRBJ1-2; unclear D gene. Trimming pared 7 bases from V and 2 bases from J, leaving 17 bases between. The V gene's germline CDR1 is MNHNS and CDR2 SASEGT. The CDR3 loop spans 15 amino acids. The CDR3 loop is CASIQQTTLNYGYTF. In nucleotides, the CDR3 is TGTGCCAGCATCCAACAGACCACTTTGAACTATGGCTACACCTTC.

The V and J genes are TRBV19 and TRBJ1-1, with 8 bases that match TRBD1. The CDR3 spans 14 residues. Germline V CDR1 and CDR2: LNHDA, SQIVND (reference sequence). With V trimmed by 3 bases and J by 4 bases, 4 bases remained unmatched. The CDR3 reads CASSIDRGFTEAFF. The CDR3 nucleotides read TGTGCCAGTAGTATTGACAGGGGTTTCACTGAAGCTTTCTTT.

The chain has TRBV5-6 and TRBJ1-3; possibly TRBD1 for D (5 bases). V lost 1 base to trimming and J lost 6 bases, with 8 bases between them. This CDR3 is built from 13 residues. Germline loops: CDR1 SGHDT, CDR2 YYEEEE. This CDR3 reads CASSLMGPNTIYF. The CDR3, as DNA: TGTGCCAGCAGCTTGATGGGGCCAAACACCATATATTTT.

This chain links TRBV6-1 with TRBJ2-1; D unresolved. The germline V and J ends were trimmed by 7 bases and 3 bases, with 7 bases remaining between them. In germline, CDR1 is MNHNS, CDR2 SASEGT. CDR3 size: 12 residues. DNA for the CDR3: TGTGCCAGCAACCTCCGCTACAATGAGCAGTTCTTC. This encodes CASNLRYNEQFF.

This chain links TRBV7-2 with TRBJ2-1; D gene uncertain. Trimming took 1 base from V and 8 from J, leaving 9 bases between them. Germline-derived CDR1 and CDR2 are SGHTA and FQGNSA. The CDR3 runs 13 residues. The CDR3, as DNA: TGTGCCAGCAGCTTAGTCGGTAGGGATGAGCAGTTCTTC. Translated, it gives CASSLVGRDEQFF.

CDR3 amino acids: CASSYSRAGRELFF. Written as DNA, the CDR3 is TGTGCCAGCAGTTACTCAAGGGCAGGGCGGGAGCTGTTTTTT. The rearrangement links TRBV6-5 to TRBJ2-2, with D perhaps matching TRBD1 (5 bases). With 0 bases removed from V and 9 bases from J, the gap between germline ends came to 11 bases. This CDR3 is built from 14 residues. Per the germline V gene, CDR1 is MNHEY and CDR2 is SVGAGI.

This clone was seen a handful of times. The V gene is TRBV7-9, the J gene TRBJ2-2; D is uncertain. This CDR3 is built from 13 residues. V gave up 2 bases and J gave up 7 bases, with 8 bases separating them. Germline CDR1 is SEHNR and CDR2 is FQNEAQ (reference sequence). This CDR3 reads CASSLQPHGELFF. For the CDR3, the DNA is TGTGCCAGCAGCTTACAACCCCACGGGGAGCTGTTTTTT. Full variable domain (outside the CDR3, taken from reference TRBV7-9 and TRBJ2-2): DTGVSQNPRHKITKRGQNVTFRCDPISEHNRLYWYRQTLGQGPEFLTYFQNEAQLEKSRLLSDRFSAERPKGSFSTLEIQRTEQGDSAMYLCASSLQPHGELFFGEGSRLTVL.

The chain joins TRBV19 to TRBJ1-1, with D uncertain. The CDR3 is 13 amino acids. Germline-derived CDR1 and CDR2 are LNHDA and SQIVND (reference sequence). Trimming took 1 base from V and 11 from J, leaving 14 bases between them. DNA of the CDR3: TGTGCCAGTAGTATAGGTAGGGCCGGTTCCGCTTTCTTT. This translates into CASSIGRAGSAFF.

This clone was found a few times. The chain joins TRBV11-2 to TRBJ2-1, with D perhaps assigned TRBD1 or TRBD2 (5 bases each). The ends were cut back, 3 bases at V and 7 bases at J, with 19 bases in the middle. Germline-derived CDR1 and CDR2 are SGHAT and FQNNGV. The CDR3 sequence is 16 residues long. The CDR3 nucleotides are TGTGCCAGCAGCTTTGCCGAGCCGGGACGCCGGAATGAGCAGTTCTTC. Translated: CASSFAEPGRRNEQFF.

The chain carries TRBV7-2 and TRBJ2-7; 11 nucleotides align to TRBD2. The CDR3 has 15 residues. The V gene end was trimmed by 4 bases and the J gene end by 2 bases; junction bases not matched to a gene: 4. The germline V gene has CDR1 SGHTA and CDR2 FQGNSA. CDR3 loop: CASSSGTSGPYEQYF. The CDR3 bases are TGTGCCAGCAGCTCTGGGACTAGCGGACCCTACGAGCAGTACTTC.

This chain joins TRBV7-9 and TRBJ2-5; 9 bases map to TRBD1. The ends lost 0 bases at V and 5 bases at J; junction bases unmatched: 7. Germline values: CDR1 SEHNR, CDR2 FQNEAQ (reference sequence). The CDR3 covers 16 residues. CDR3 residues: CASSLANRGLGETQYF. As DNA, the CDR3 is TGTGCCAGCAGCTTAGCCAACAGGGGGCTAGGGGAGACCCAGTACTTC. Full variable domain (rest looked up from reference TRBV7-9 and TRBJ2-5): DTGVSQNPRHKITKRGQNVTFRCDPISEHNRLYWYRQTLGQGPEFLTYFQNEAQLEKSRLLSDRFSAERPKGSFSTLEIQRTEQGDSAMYLCASSLANRGLGETQYFGPGTRLLVL.

The rearrangement links TRBV27 to TRBJ2-7; 8 nucleotides match TRBD1. V gave up 5 bases and J gave up 3 bases; unmatched junction bases: 9. The germline gives CDR1 MNHEY, CDR2 SMNVEV (reference sequence). This CDR3 is built from 15 residues. CDR3: CASSPRRGLIYEQYF. The CDR3 nucleotides are TGTGCCAGCAGTCCGCGCAGGGGGCTAATCTACGAGCAGTACTTC.